Below, 30 T cell receptor beta chains from the same sample are listed, as sequenced in a study of CD8+ T cells in alopecia areata. RNA, once extracted, was reverse transcribed into cDNA for use as the sequencing template. Measured with immunoSEQ multiplex PCR; TCRdb has only the in-frame clones, and not every one. The data hold 200,000 or so clones, with 57% observed a single time. This specimen was CD4+ T cells sorted from blood, taken at week 0. These receptors were obtained from a human donor with alopecia areata.

The chain couples TRBV23-1 to TRBJ2-7; D is undetermined. TRBV23-1 is identified as an open reading frame with a role that is uncertain. The germline V and J ends were trimmed by 6 bases and 4 bases, with 13 bases remaining between them. The CDR3 contains 13 residues. The CDR3 DNA reads TGCGCCAGCAGAGAGGCACTACTTTACGAGCAGTACTTC. Protein sequence: CASREALLYEQYF.

This chain links TRBV9 with TRBJ2-1; 7 bases fit TRBD1. This CDR3 contains 15 residues. Germline CDR1 SGDLS, CDR2 YYNGEE. V lost 4 bases to trimming and J lost 5 bases; unmatched junction nucleotides: 9. The CDR3 reads CASSPAGTADNEQFF. The CDR3 DNA follows: TGTGCCAGCAGCCCCGCCGGGACAGCAGACAATGAGCAGTTCTTC.

This chain connects TRBV14 to TRBJ2-3; no clear D gene. This CDR3 contains 14 residues. Per the germline V gene, CDR1 is SGHDN and CDR2 is FVKESK. V gave up 4 bases and J gave up 3 bases, with 11 bases separating them. The CDR3 sequence: CASSPNRATDTQYF. CDR3 DNA sequence: TGTGCCAGCAGCCCCAACCGGGCGACAGATACGCAGTATTTT. The complete variable domain, with remaining parts taken from reference TRBV14 and TRBJ2-3, reads EAGVTQFPSHSVIEKGQTVTLRCDPISGHDNLYWYRRVMGKEIKFLLHFVKESKQDESGMPNNRFLAERTGGTYSTLKVQPAELEDSGVYFCASSPNRATDTQYFGPGTRLTVL.

This clone was seen only a few times. The CDR3: CASSDDRASSYNEQFF. The CDR3 coding sequence is TGTGCCAGCAGTGATGACAGGGCGAGCTCCTACAATGAGCAGTTCTTC. The V and J genes are TRBV5-8 and TRBJ2-1, with 7 bases that match TRBD1. The CDR3 covers 16 residues. Germline lookup yields CDR1 SGHTS and CDR2 YDEGEE. V shed 5 bases, J shed 0 bases, and the junction held 8 bases outside the gene matches. The complete variable domain, with remaining parts taken from reference TRBV5-8 and TRBJ2-1, reads EAGVTQSPTHLIKTRGQQATLRCSPISGHTSVYWYQQALGLGLQFLLWYDEGEERNRGNFPPRFSGRQFPNYSSELNVNALELEDSALYLCASSDDRASSYNEQFFGPGTRLTVL.

This chain links TRBV11-3 with TRBJ2-2, with 11 bases aligning to TRBD2. The CDR3 is 15 amino acids. The V and J ends lost 4 bases and 7 bases, in that order; junction bases with no gene match: 5. The germline CDR1 and CDR2 sequences are SGHNT and YENEEA. CDR3: CASSSKTSGVGELFF. The CDR3, as DNA: TGTGCCAGCAGCTCGAAGACTAGCGGGGTCGGGGAGCTGTTTTTT.

The J gene is TRBJ2-3, the V gene TRBV5-1, with D uncertain. The germline gives CDR1 SGHRS, CDR2 YFSETQ. Trimming took off 0 bases at V and 3 bases at J, with 11 bases between the two ends. The CDR3 spans 15 residues. This CDR3 reads CASSLDDRPTDTQYF. Here the CDR3 DNA reads TGCGCCAGCAGCTTGGATGATAGACCGACAGATACGCAGTATTTT.

The chain combines TRBV6-1 with TRBJ1-2, with 10 positions matching TRBD1. This CDR3 region has 15 residues. Germline lookup yields CDR1 MNHNS and CDR2 SASEGT. The V segment lost 2 bases and the J segment 3 bases; nucleotides outside the gene matches: 3. CDR3 sequence (DNA): TGTGCCAGCAGTGAAATCGGACAGGGGGACTATGGCTACACCTTC. Translating gives CASSEIGQGDYGYTF.

J is TRBJ2-2 and V is TRBV29-1; 7 nucleotides align to TRBD1. V was clipped by 6 bases and J by 1 base; unmatched bases: 8. The CDR3 consists of 15 residues. Germline CDR1 SQVTM, CDR2 ANQGSEA. The CDR3 DNA reads TGCAGCGTCAAAGCCGGGACAGAGAACACCGGGGAGCTGTTTTTT. As protein: CSVKAGTENTGELFF.

The rearrangement links TRBV2 to TRBJ1-1, with a weak D call TRBD1 (5 bases). The CDR3 runs to 15 residues. Germline CDR1 SNHLY, CDR2 FYNNEI. Trimming took 1 base from V and 2 from J, leaving 11 bases between them. The CDR3 DNA reads as TGTGCCAGCAGTGAAGAGCAGACAGAAAACACTGAAGCTTTCTTT. Its translation is CASSEEQTENTEAFF.

This clone occurred a few times. The chain carries TRBV7-2 and TRBJ2-2, with D tentatively TRBD1 (5 bases). Germline V gene sequence: CDR1 SGHTA, CDR2 FQGNSA. The CDR3 loop spans 14 amino acids. Deletions cut 5 bases from V and 2 bases from J, with 9 bases between. The CDR3 DNA is TGTGCCAGCAGCCAGGGTCATAACACCGGGGAGCTGTTTTTT. Translation gives CASSQGHNTGELFF.

V is TRBV19 and J is TRBJ1-2; D is undetermined. The V gene lost 4 bases and the J gene lost 7 bases, with 10 bases spanning the gap. Germline CDR1 LNHDA, CDR2 SQIVND (reference sequence). The length of the CDR3 is 12 residues. CDR3 nucleotides: TGTGCCAGTAGTAAAGCTCAACTTGGCTACACCTTC. Translation gives CASSKAQLGYTF. The full variable domain, rest sourced from reference TRBV19 and TRBJ1-2, is DGGITQSPKYLFRKEGQNVTLSCEQNLNHDAMYWYRQDPGQGLRLIYYSQIVNDFQKGDIAEGYSVSREKKESFPLTVTSAQKNPTAFYLCASSKAQLGYTFGSGTRLTVV.

Concerning this clone itself: Other DNA sequences in this specimen translate into the identical CDR3. This chain joins TRBV15 and TRBJ2-1, with 9 positions matching TRBD2. Per germline, CDR1 LNHNV and CDR2 YYDKDF (reference sequence). The CDR3 length is 16 residues. The trim removed 1 base at V and 4 bases at J, leaving 5 bases unmatched. The DNA of the CDR3 is TGTGCCACCAGCAGAGGGCTAGCGGGGAGATACAATGAGCAGTTCTTC. Amino acid sequence: CATSRGLAGRYNEQFF.

This clone came up a few times. The chain couples TRBV29-1 to TRBJ2-5, with D unclear. Per germline, CDR1 SQVTM and CDR2 ANQGSEA. V shed 0 bases and J shed 5 bases, with 4 bases lying between them. The CDR3 consists of 11 residues. The CDR3 region has the DNA TGCAGCGTTGAAGATCGGGAGACCCAGTACTTC. Its translation: CSVEDRETQYF.

The chain links TRBV18 to TRBJ2-3; D possibly matches TRBD1 or TRBD2 (5 bases each). This CDR3 comprises 14 residues. V dropped 4 bases and J dropped 0 bases, with 8 bases sitting between them. Per germline, CDR1 KGHSH and CDR2 LQKENI. The CDR3 nucleotides read TGTGCCAGCTCACTACGGGACAGCACAGATACGCAGTATTTT. The encoded protein is CASSLRDSTDTQYF.

The count of this clone is one. The chain combines TRBV5-6 with TRBJ2-2; D remains ambiguous. The CDR3 is made up of 16 amino acids. Germline CDR1 SGHDT, CDR2 YYEEEE. With 2 bases removed from V and 7 bases from J, the gap between germline ends came to 18 bases. The CDR3 DNA follows: TGTGCCAGCAGCTTCAACAATGCAGTCTTGGTCGGGGAGCTGTTTTTT. Residues: CASSFNNAVLVGELFF. Full variable domain (remainder filled in from reference TRBV5-6 and TRBJ2-2): DAGVTQSPTHLIKTRGQQVTLRCSPKSGHDTVSWYQQALGQGPQFIFQYYEEEERQRGNFPDRFSGHQFPNYSSELNVNALLLGDSALYLCASSFNNAVLVGELFFGEGSRLTVL.

The chain links TRBV25-1 to TRBJ1-1, with TRBD1 as a possible D gene (6 bases). The CDR3 extends over 13 amino acids. With 1 base removed from V and 7 bases from J, the gap between germline ends came to 10 bases. Germline CDR1 is MGHDK and CDR2 is SYGVNS. This CDR3 reads CASSEFGQIEAFF. In nucleotides, the CDR3 is TGTGCCAGCAGTGAATTTGGACAGATTGAAGCTTTCTTT.

The rearrangement uses TRBV10-3 and TRBJ1-1; D unclear. Deletions cut 8 bases from V and 0 bases from J, with 7 bases between. Germline assignment: CDR1 ENHRY and CDR2 SYGVKD. This CDR3 contains 12 residues. The CDR3 sequence: CAIGVMNTEAFF. CDR3 sequence (DNA): TGTGCCATCGGAGTCATGAACACTGAAGCTTTCTTT.

J is TRBJ2-1 and V is TRBV9; tentatively, D is TRBD2 (5 bases). The CDR3 runs 15 residues. Trimming took off 3 bases at V and 6 bases at J, with 16 bases between the two ends. The germline CDR1 and CDR2 sequences are SGDLS and YYNGEE. The CDR3 DNA follows: TGTGCCAGCAGCGGCCCCGGGGTCTCCGGCAATGAGCAGTTCTTC. Its protein product is CASSGPGVSGNEQFF. Using reference TRBV9 and TRBJ2-1 for the parts outside the CDR3, the full variable domain is DSGVTQTPKHLITATGQRVTLRCSPRSGDLSVYWYQQSLDQGLQFLIQYYNGEERAKGNILERFSAQQFPDLHSELNLSSLELGDSALYFCASSGPGVSGNEQFFGPGTRLTVL.

The CDR3 nucleotides read TGCGCCAGCAGCTCTAGCGGGAGCTCCTACAATGAGCAGTTCTTC. Encoded protein: CASSSSGSSYNEQFF. This chain uses TRBV5-1 with TRBJ2-1; 10 nucleotides agree with TRBD2. Trimming took 3 bases from V and 0 from J; bases not matched to a gene: 0. Per germline, CDR1 SGHRS and CDR2 YFSETQ. The CDR3 has 15 amino acids.

The chain is built from TRBV29-1 and TRBJ1-1; no reliable D call. From germline, CDR1 is SQVTM and CDR2 ANQGSEA. V was trimmed by 7 bases and J by 0 bases, leaving 9 bases between them. The CDR3 runs 12 residues. This chain's CDR3 is CSAAHMNTEAFF. In DNA form, the CDR3 reads TGCAGCGCAGCCCACATGAACACTGAAGCTTTCTTT.

With regard to this clone: At one boundary the junction diverges from the germline segment, which might be a read error. The CDR3 spells CASSLGQGNAEAFF. The CDR3 bases are TGTGCCAGCAGCTTAGGACAGGGGAACGCTGAAGCTTTCTTT. The chain joins TRBV7-9 to TRBJ1-1, with 8 positions matching TRBD1. Germline V gives CDR1 SEHNR, CDR2 FQNEAQ (reference sequence). This CDR3 contains 14 residues.

The chain recombines TRBV7-9 with TRBJ1-4; D gene uncertain. CDR1 is SEHNR, CDR2 FQNEAQ, per germline (reference sequence). V shed 3 bases and J shed 4 bases, with 3 bases lying between them. This CDR3 is 12 amino acids long. The CDR3 region has the DNA TGTGCCAGCAGCTTTAGTAATGAAAAACTGTTTTTT. Protein sequence: CASSFSNEKLFF. Full variable domain (missing parts from reference TRBV7-9 and TRBJ1-4): DTGVSQNPRHKITKRGQNVTFRCDPISEHNRLYWYRQTLGQGPEFLTYFQNEAQLEKSRLLSDRFSAERPKGSFSTLEIQRTEQGDSAMYLCASSFSNEKLFFGSGTQLSVL.

This rearrangement joins TRBV5-6 to TRBJ2-1, with TRBD2 matching over 8 bases. J lost 12 bases, V lost 4 bases, and 18 bases had no gene match. The CDR3 is 16 residues long. Germline assignment: CDR1 SGHDT and CDR2 YYEEEE. The CDR3 is CASSQSPAGGHSGQFF. The CDR3 DNA follows: TGTGCCAGCAGCCAATCCCCGGCGGGAGGTCACAGTGGGCAGTTCTTC.

This chain joins TRBV15 and TRBJ2-5; tentatively, D is TRBD1 (6 bases). CDR1 and CDR2 from the germline V gene are LNHNV and YYDKDF (reference sequence). CDR3 length: 15 amino acids. V lost 3 bases and J lost 3, with 14 bases in between. For the CDR3, the DNA is TGTGCCACCAGCAGGTCCGCCCCAGGGGAAGAGACCCAGTACTTC. Encoded protein: CATSRSAPGEETQYF. The variable domain in full, with the rest retrieved from reference TRBV15 and TRBJ2-5, is DAMVIQNPRYQVTQFGKPVTLSCSQTLNHNVMYWYQQKSSQAPKLLFHYYDKDFNNEADTPDNFQSRRPNTSFCFLDIRSPGLGDTAMYLCATSRSAPGEETQYFGPGTRLLVL.

This chain connects TRBV14 to TRBJ2-3, with D uncertain. This CDR3 spans 14 amino acids. Germline CDR1 reads SGHDN; CDR2 reads FVKESK. The V end lost 6 bases, the J end lost 1 base, and 11 bases lay between the germline ends. The CDR3 bases are TGTGCCAGCAGAAGGACCTCTCGCACAGATACGCAGTATTTT. Amino acid sequence: CASRRTSRTDTQYF. The full variable domain, rest sourced from reference TRBV14 and TRBJ2-3, is EAGVTQFPSHSVIEKGQTVTLRCDPISGHDNLYWYRRVMGKEIKFLLHFVKESKQDESGMPNNRFLAERTGGTYSTLKVQPAELEDSGVYFCASRRTSRTDTQYFGPGTRLTVL.

This chain joins TRBV29-1 and TRBJ2-1; either TRBD1 or TRBD2 may supply D (5 bases each). V shed 4 bases and J shed 9 bases, with 10 bases lying between them. CDR1 and CDR2 from the germline V gene are SQVTM and ANQGSEA. This CDR3 comprises 11 residues. The CDR3: CSVGRDLEQFF. The CDR3 region has the DNA TGCAGCGTTGGTCGGGACCTTGAGCAGTTCTTC.

The chain joins TRBV25-1 to TRBJ2-3; 7 positions agree with TRBD2. Germline loops: CDR1 MGHDK, CDR2 SYGVNS. J gave up 4 bases and V 0 bases, and 7 bases lay outside the gene matches. The CDR3 loop spans 16 amino acids. CDR3 region: CASSEYGGSRSDTQYF. The CDR3 DNA follows: TGTGCCAGCAGTGAATACGGGGGGAGTAGGTCAGATACGCAGTATTTT.

The chain combines TRBV4-1 with TRBJ2-4; D remains ambiguous. The germline CDR1 and CDR2 sequences are MGHRA and YSYEKL. V lost 0 bases to trimming and J lost 5 bases, with 17 bases between them. The CDR3 has 17 residues. CDR3 bases: TGCGCCAGCAGCCAAGATCGAGGCGCCAGAGGCGAAAACATTCAGTACTTC. Its protein product is CASSQDRGARGENIQYF.

This chain links TRBV5-1 with TRBJ2-3; the D is unclear. The CDR3 sequence is 15 residues long. Trimming took off 0 bases at V and 0 bases at J, with 8 bases between the two ends. In germline, CDR1 is SGHRS, CDR2 YFSETQ. Here the CDR3 reads CASSLDSASTDTQYF. CDR3 nucleotide sequence: TGCGCCAGCAGCTTGGATTCGGCTAGCACAGATACGCAGTATTTT.

The J gene is TRBJ2-6, the V gene TRBV4-1; no reliable D call. Germline CDR1 MGHRA, CDR2 YSYEKL. The V end was cut by 2 bases, the J end by 7 bases, with 12 bases between. The CDR3 is made up of 15 amino acids. The CDR3 region has the DNA TGCGCCAGCAGCCAACGAGATTTGGTCGCCAACGTCCTGACTTTC. As protein: CASSQRDLVANVLTF.